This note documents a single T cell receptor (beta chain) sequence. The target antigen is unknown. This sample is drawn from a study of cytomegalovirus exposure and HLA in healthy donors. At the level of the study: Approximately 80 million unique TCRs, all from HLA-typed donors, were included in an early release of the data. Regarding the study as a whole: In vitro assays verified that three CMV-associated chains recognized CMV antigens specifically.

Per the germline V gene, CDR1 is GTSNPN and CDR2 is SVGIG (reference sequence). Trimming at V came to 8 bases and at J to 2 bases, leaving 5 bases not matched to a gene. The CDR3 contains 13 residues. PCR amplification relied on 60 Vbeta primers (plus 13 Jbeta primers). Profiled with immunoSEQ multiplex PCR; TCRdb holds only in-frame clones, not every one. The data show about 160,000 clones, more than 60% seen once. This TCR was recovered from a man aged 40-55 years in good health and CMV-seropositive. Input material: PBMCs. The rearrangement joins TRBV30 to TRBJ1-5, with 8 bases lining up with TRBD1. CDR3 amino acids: CAVQGGGNQPQHF. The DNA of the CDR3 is TGTGCCGTACAGGGGGGAGGCAATCAGCCCCAGCATTTT.